This TCR beta chain was identified in a study of vaccination and CD4 T cells after COVID-19 (dated by TCRdb to between 2021 and 2024). Regarding the complete study: The convalescent cohort comprised six males and four females, including two Hispanic individuals, seven Caucasians, two Asians and one multiracial person. Participants got two doses of the Pfizer-BioNTech BNT162b2 vaccine (n=8) or two doses of the Moderna mRNA-1273 vaccine (n=2). Post-COVID blood samples were collected from convalescent patients a median of about 92 days after diagnosis, with a range of roughly 35 to 180 days. The time from the second vaccine dose to post-vaccine blood sampling had a median of roughly 77 days and ranged from about 12 to 241 days. Overlapping spike peptide pools from SARS-CoV-2 and from the common cold coronaviruses HCoV-NL63, HCoV-OC43 and HCoV-229E were used as culture stimuli. Control cultures received a CEFX viral epitope pool as the positive control, an HIV-1 Nef peptide pool as the negative control, or no peptide. In nine to eleven COVID-19 convalescent patients and a handful of infection-naive healthy vaccine recipients, researchers compared the spike-specific CD4+ TCR repertoire from before mRNA vaccination with the repertoire from after. Memory CD4+ T cell crossreactivity between SARS-CoV-2 and common cold coronavirus spike proteins was assessed at the TCR clonotype level in an earlier paper using these donors. Study-level results and caveats: In convalescent patients, a median approximately 86% of post-vaccine SARS-CoV-2-reactive clones were detected only after vaccination, suggesting vaccine-specific priming. The median count of SARS-CoV-2-reactive clonotypes went up from roughly 21 after infection to approximately 40 after vaccination, although the change was not significant. Relatively few convalescent patients were included in the study, and early timepoints after natural infection were not analyzed. Of the vaccine-specific clones in convalescent patients, 304 of 307, or nearly all, reacted only to SARS-CoV-2 spike and did not cross-react with common cold coronaviruses.

Including cysteine and phenylalanine, the CDR3 has 15 amino acids. Solely the CDR3 DNA is kept, with 45 bases framed from the first base. V and J are trimmed by 6 bases and 5 bases, and the gene matches miss 8 bases of the junction. CDR1 and CDR2 are drawn from the germline V gene: SGHTA, FQGTGA. The treatment or condition label, read with the paper, signifies: roughly ten-day PBMC culture with coronavirus spike peptide pools or control peptides (ViraFEST assay). CD4+ T cells from unexposed donors were collected before the COVID-19 pandemic (2011-2018). The study used the ViraFEST assay, which expanded antigen-specific T cells with peptide pools and then identified expanded clonotypes by TCR sequencing. Each well held 1.5 million to 2.5 million PBMCs cultured with 10 ug/ml peptide pools in IMDM containing 5% human AB serum and around 10 IU/ml IL-2. Half of the culture medium was replaced with fresh IL-2-containing medium on days 3 and 7. After 10 to 11 days of culture, CD4+ T cells were isolated by negative selection with the EasySep CD4+ T cell isolation kit. Unexposed donor CD4+ T cells were tested for reactivity to SARS-CoV-2 S and N and four common cold coronavirus spike pools, as cell number allowed. Ficoll-Paque Plus gradient centrifugation was used to isolate PBMCs from whole blood, and the isolated PBMCs were then either used fresh or cryopreserved at -140C. In general, triplicate wells were set up for every culture condition. Leukapheresis product for the unexposed donors was bought commercially.

Libraries were built with PCR. DNA from cultured CD4+ T cells was subjected to TCR sequencing with the Oncomine TCR Beta short-read assay at the Johns Hopkins FTIC core. Genomic DNA was extracted from the cultured CD4+ T cells with the QIAamp micro DNA kit. Oncomine TCR Beta libraries from cultured CD4+ T cells were pooled using unique dual indexes and sequenced on an Illumina iSeq 100. In the authors' own workflow: Non-productive sequences were removed, and CDR3s not starting with C, not ending with F or W, or shorter than 7 amino acids were discarded. The MANAFEST web application identified antigen-specific clonotypes by comparing peptide-stimulated wells against reference wells and other culture wells. For a clone to be called positive, the clone needed an FDR below 0.05, an odds ratio above 5, and a productive frequency above 0.1% in at least two of three replicate wells. A clonotype was classed as cross-reactive if the clonotype showed significant expansion both in SARS-CoV-2 spike wells and in at least one common cold coronavirus spike condition. Levenshtein distances (stringdist) and unrooted phylogenetic trees (ape) in R version 3.6.1 were used to assess CDR3 homology. The raw public data were reprocessed by TCRdb itself: fastp quality trimming at Q25, MiXCR clonotype calling, in-frame beta chains only. Every distinct CDR3 protein forms one entry, paired with its most common genes and DNA. The V and J calls follow TCRdb's processing rather than the paper's. For this sample the table gives approximately 7,200 distinct CDR3 sequences, of which over 35% were detected only once. Jointly, the top ten make up around two fifths of the sample.

On this clonotype itself: Its target antigen remains unknown. Base quality data are lacking; no much larger clone is found one base away.

The receptor's source is a human donor in good health. The chain was built from TRBV7-3 and TRBJ2-1, with 9 bases aligning to TRBD1. The specimen sequenced was CD4+ T cells from blood, cultured in vitro. Here the CDR3 is given as CASSLDRGINNEQFF. The bases are TGTGCCAGCAGTTTGGACAGGGGAATAAACAATGAGCAGTTCTTC.